Listed below are T cell receptor beta chains from one sample, sequenced in a study of cytomegalovirus exposure and HLA in healthy donors. Clones were read by immunoSEQ multiplex PCR, and TCRdb kept only the in-frame ones, dropping some. The table includes 130,000 to 150,000 clones, just under 75% detected once. The sequencing sample was made of PBMCs. These receptors were taken from a woman younger than 30 in good health and CMV-seronegative. Both conserved end residues are trimmed from each CDR3. Clone size is shown for a subset of rows, as once, few, many or a class of expanded clone.

TRBJ1-2,TRBV5-4,NA,ASSFEPRGTGDGYT
TRBJ2-5,TRBV7-6,NA,ASSFGQGPNPVQY
TRBJ2-7,TRBV5-4,few,ASTRDRGREQY
TRBJ2-4,TRBV7-2,NA,ASSRSGSLAKNIQY
TRBJ2-1,TRBV4-3,NA,ASSQSLSNEQF
TRBJ1-1,TRBV18,NA,ASSQGAHISTEAF
TRBJ1-1,TRBV5-4,NA,ASSLSFGQDFAEAF
TRBJ2-3,TRBV28,NA,ASSWDRAEDTQY
TRBJ1-5,TRBV6-1,NA,ASKSGGSNQPQH
TRBJ2-3,TRBV7-9,NA,ASSLLSSGRTDTQY
TRBJ2-7,TRBV5-4,NA,ASSATGTAYEQY
TRBJ1-2,TRBV7-9,NA,ASTREQGIRGYT
TRBJ1-2,TRBV4-2,NA,ASSFVDRVGYGYT
TRBJ1-1,TRBV2,NA,ASRNNPGLRNTEAF
TRBJ1-1,TRBV25-1,NA,ASSDFLRTEAF
TRBJ1-4,TRBV5-8,NA,ASSLVEKLF
TRBJ2-1,TRBV28,few,ASGTLNNEQF
TRBJ2-3,TRBV4-3,few,ASSQVGVGTDTQY
TRBJ2-3,TRBV4-3,NA,ASSQGGGDTQY
TRBJ1-2,TRBV30,NA,AWSGGGSNYGYT
TRBJ1-5,TRBV19,NA,AIRGSSNQPQH
TRBJ1-1,TRBV5-1,NA,ASKITGGNTEAF
TRBJ1-2,TRBV5-1,NA,ASSLVTGTYGYT
TRBJ1-2,TRBV28,NA,ASSPPGAYGYT
TRBJ1-1,TRBV4-3,NA,ASSQGAKAHMNTEAF
TRBJ1-4,TRBV2,NA,ASSEGWTGANEKLF
TRBJ1-5,TRBV9,NA,ASSAGGQPQH
TRBJ1-2,TRBV6-5,NA,ASSPRMDYGYT
TRBJ2-2,TRBV27,NA,ASSLRRQEGGELF
TRBJ2-3,TRBV11-2,few,ASSFGGTDTQY
TRBJ1-2,TRBV5-6,NA,ASSADRAGYT
TRBJ2-3,TRBV6-5,NA,ASSFGREGTQY
TRBJ2-3,TRBV9,NA,ASSADTYTDTQY
TRBJ1-3,TRBV20-1,NA,SATSGNTIY
TRBJ2-5,TRBV5-1,NA,ASSSTGSGETQY
TRBJ2-4,TRBV15,few,ATSRDYGRGGENIQY
NA,TRBV2,NA,ARRTGGSYEQY
TRBJ1-2,TRBV15,NA,ATSPKLDNYGYT
TRBJ1-2,TRBV10-3,NA,AISGGGIGYT
TRBJ2-3,TRBV5-4,NA,ASSLPGESTGTQY